This entry lists 27 T cell receptor beta chains sequenced from one sample in a study of cytomegalovirus exposure and HLA in healthy donors. Primers for the PCR totalled 60 Vbeta and 13 Jbeta. TCRdb's table, derived via immunoSEQ multiplex PCR, lists solely in-frame clones and lacks some. The sample carries approximately 120,000 clones, 78% recorded once. The source material was PBMCs. These receptors all come from a middle-aged woman in good health and CMV-seronegative.

The chain couples TRBV11-3 to TRBJ2-3, with D uncertain. Trimming left V 1 base short and J 5 bases short, with 7 bases between. The CDR3 has 13 amino acids. CDR1 and CDR2 (germline): SGHNT, YENEEA. CDR3 DNA sequence: TGTGCCAGCAGCTTAGTGTCTAGAGATACGCAGTATTTT. This translates into CASSLVSRDTQYF.

The CDR3 here is CASSLTATGELFF. As DNA, the CDR3 is TGTGCCAGTAGTCTGACAGCCACCGGGGAGCTGTTTTTT. J is TRBJ2-2 and V is TRBV19, with D possibly being TRBD1 (5 bases). V dropped 5 bases and J dropped 4 bases, with 8 bases sitting between them. This CDR3 contains 13 residues. Germline CDR1 LNHDA, CDR2 SQIVND (reference sequence). The complete variable domain, with remaining parts taken from reference TRBV19 and TRBJ2-2, reads DGGITQSPKYLFRKEGQNVTLSCEQNLNHDAMYWYRQDPGQGLRLIYYSQIVNDFQKGDIAEGYSVSREKKESFPLTVTSAQKNPTAFYLCASSLTATGELFFGEGSRLTVL.

The J gene is TRBJ2-7, the V gene TRBV4-1; 7 bases agree with TRBD2. With V trimmed by 4 bases and J by 4 bases, 7 bases remained unmatched. CDR1 is MGHRA, CDR2 YSYEKL, per germline. The CDR3 is 14 amino acids. The CDR3 nucleotides are TGCGCCAGCAGCCCCCTGGGACTACTGTACGAGCAGTACTTC. This translates into CASSPLGLLYEQYF.

Concerning this clone itself: Other DNA sequences within the sample encode an identical CDR3. This chain's CDR3 is CASSASYEQYF. The CDR3 DNA reads as TGTGCCAGCAGTGCTAGCTACGAGCAGTACTTC. The genes are TRBV2 and TRBJ2-7; D is unresolved. The V end lost 4 bases, the J end lost 3 bases, and 4 bases lay between the germline ends. Per germline, CDR1 SNHLY and CDR2 FYNNEI. This CDR3 has 11 amino acids.

As regards this clone: An end of the junction does not agree with germline; a read error may underlie this. V and J are TRBV7-9 and TRBJ2-7, with 9 bases identical to TRBD1. Germline CDR1 reads SEHNR; CDR2 reads FQNEAQ (reference sequence). The CDR3 loop spans 18 amino acids. CDR3 loop: CSSSAPDGSRDRDNEQYF. CDR3 in DNA: TGTTCCAGCAGCGCCCCAGATGGGTCCCGGGACAGGGACAACGAGCAGTACTTC.

The chain couples TRBV28 to TRBJ1-2, with no clear D. Germline assignment: CDR1 MDHEN and CDR2 SYDVKM. The ends were cut back, 5 bases at V and 2 bases at J, with 6 bases in the middle. This CDR3 is 12 amino acids long. CDR3 loop: CASSPLNYGYTF. The DNA of the CDR3 is TGTGCCAGCAGTCCCCTAAACTATGGCTACACCTTC.

This clone was detected only once. The rearrangement uses TRBV4-1 and TRBJ2-3; 9 nucleotides agree with TRBD2. The ends lost 6 bases at V and 0 bases at J; junction bases unmatched: 1. The CDR3 covers 14 residues. The germline V gene encodes CDR1 MGHRA and CDR2 YSYEKL. CDR3 DNA: TGCGCCAGCAGGACTAGCGGCAGCACAGATACGCAGTATTTT. Its protein is CASRTSGSTDTQYF.

The chain uses TRBV7-2 and TRBJ2-3, with no clear D. In germline, CDR1 is SGHTA, CDR2 FQGNSA. Trimming left V 0 bases short and J 0 bases short, with 7 bases between. The CDR3 loop spans 15 amino acids. DNA of the CDR3: TGTGCCAGCAGCTTAGCACAGAGAAGCACAGATACGCAGTATTTT. Its protein product is CASSLAQRSTDTQYF.

The J gene is TRBJ2-3, the V gene TRBV27, with 13 bases that match TRBD2. The trim removed 8 bases at V and 6 bases at J, leaving 23 bases unmatched. Germline lookup yields CDR1 MNHEY and CDR2 SMNVEV (reference sequence). This CDR3 comprises 20 residues. CDR3: CASVPGLAGNRVIFSDTQYF. The DNA for the CDR3 is TGTGCCAGCGTTCCGGGACTAGCGGGAAACCGCGTCATTTTTTCTGATACGCAGTATTTT.

The V and J genes are TRBV15 and TRBJ2-2; the match to TRBD2 covers 7 bases. V lost 0 bases to trimming and J lost 2 bases; unmatched junction nucleotides: 6. The germline V gene encodes CDR1 LNHNV and CDR2 YYDKDF (reference sequence). The CDR3 extends over 17 amino acids. The CDR3 spells CATSREVGTTNTGELFF. The CDR3 DNA sequence: TGTGCCACCAGCAGAGAGGTGGGGACTACTAACACCGGGGAGCTGTTTTTT.

The J gene is TRBJ2-7, the V gene TRBV5-5; tentative D call: TRBD1 (5 bases). Germline V lookup: CDR1 SGHKS, CDR2 YYEKEE (reference sequence). V was cut by 1 base and J by 0 bases, with 11 bases left in between. The CDR3 is made up of 15 amino acids. The CDR3 reads CASSLLRQLSYEQYF. The DNA for the CDR3 is TGTGCCAGCAGCTTGTTACGACAGCTCTCCTACGAGCAGTACTTC. The entire variable domain, with the rest obtained from reference TRBV5-5 and TRBJ2-7, is as follows: DAGVTQSPTHLIKTRGQQVTLRCSPISGHKSVSWYQQVLGQGPQFIFQYYEKEERGRGNFPDRFSARQFPNYSSELNVNALLLGDSALYLCASSLLRQLSYEQYFGPGTRLTVT.

V usage is TRBV15 and J usage is TRBJ2-7; D is possibly TRBD1 (6 bases). The CDR3 totals 13 residues. Germline values: CDR1 LNHNV, CDR2 YYDKDF (reference sequence). Trimming cost V 8 bases and J 0 bases, with 11 bases left between them. The CDR3 sequence: CATQSRGSYEQYF. CDR3 nucleotides: TGTGCCACCCAGTCCAGGGGCTCCTACGAGCAGTACTTC.

V gene TRBV4-1 combines with J gene TRBJ1-3; D unresolved. CDR3 length equals 15 residues. Trimming removed 4 bases from V and 0 bases from J, with 10 bases in between. CDR1 is MGHRA and CDR2 is YSYEKL in the germline V gene. The CDR3 DNA follows: TGCGCCAGCAGCCGTACCCGGGTCTCTGGAAACACCATATATTTT. Its translation: CASSRTRVSGNTIYF.

The chain recombines TRBV7-9 with TRBJ2-7; a possible D gene is TRBD1 (6 bases). The germline V gene has CDR1 SEHNR and CDR2 FQNEAQ (reference sequence). Trimming cost V 6 bases and J 3 bases, with 12 bases left between them. The CDR3 has 13 amino acids. For the CDR3, the DNA is TGTGCCAGCAGTCCGACAGGCGACTACGAGCAGTACTTC. It specifies CASSPTGDYEQYF. The full variable domain, completed using reference TRBV7-9 and TRBJ2-7, is DTGVSQNPRHKITKRGQNVTFRCDPISEHNRLYWYRQTLGQGPEFLTYFQNEAQLEKSRLLSDRFSAERPKGSFSTLEIQRTEQGDSAMYLCASSPTGDYEQYFGPGTRLTVT.

The CDR3 coding sequence is TGTGCCAGCAGCTTGCCGGGACTAGCGGGAGTCCCCGGCACCGGGGAGCTGTTTTTT. Translating gives CASSLPGLAGVPGTGELFF. This sequence joins TRBV7-2 and TRBJ2-2; 14 bases align to TRBD2. J was trimmed by 4 bases and V by 3 bases; bases with no gene match: 10. Germline V lookup: CDR1 SGHTA, CDR2 FQGNSA. CDR3 size: 19 residues.

J is TRBJ2-7 and V is TRBV19; the match to TRBD1 covers 8 bases. This CDR3 contains 14 residues. J gave up 6 bases and V 4 bases, and 8 bases lay outside the gene matches. Germline loops: CDR1 LNHDA, CDR2 SQIVND (reference sequence). The CDR3 nucleotides are TGTGCCAGTAGTACCTGGACAGGGACCGGCGAGCAGTACTTC. Translation: CASSTWTGTGEQYF.

The rearrangement links TRBV7-3 to TRBJ1-1; 10 nucleotides match TRBD1. J gave up 10 bases and V 4 bases, and 6 bases lay outside the gene matches. The CDR3 runs to 13 residues. CDR1 SGHTA and CDR2 FQGTGA come from the germline V gene. CDR3 nucleotides: TGTGCCAGCAGCTCCCAAGACAGGGGGCGAGCTTTCTTT. This sequence encodes CASSSQDRGRAFF.

The V call is TRBV7-8, the J call TRBJ2-7; 7 bases map to TRBD2. Per the germline V gene, CDR1 is SGHVS and CDR2 is FQNEAQ. V shed 8 bases, J shed 6 bases, and the junction held 16 bases outside the gene matches. CDR3 length equals 15 residues. This chain's CDR3 is CASQPGAGVNREQYF. The CDR3 region has the DNA TGTGCCAGCCAGCCCGGGGCGGGAGTTAATCGCGAGCAGTACTTC.

This clone occurred once. V is TRBV28 and J is TRBJ1-2; the D is unclear. Per germline, CDR1 MDHEN and CDR2 SYDVKM. V gave up 1 base and J gave up 6 bases, with 9 bases separating them. This CDR3 has 13 amino acids. This CDR3 is CASSLLQPDGYTF. The CDR3 bases are TGTGCCAGCAGTTTATTACAGCCCGATGGCTACACCTTC.

The V gene is TRBV4-2, the J gene TRBJ2-7; TRBD2 might be the D (6 bases). Trimming pared 0 bases from V and 5 bases from J, leaving 17 bases between. Germline V gene sequence: CDR1 LGHNA, CDR2 YNFKEQ. The CDR3 has 16 amino acids. The CDR3 nucleotides read TGTGCCAGCAGCCAAGATGCGGGTACGGGAGTAAACGAGCAGTACTTC. Encoded protein: CASSQDAGTGVNEQYF.

Worth noting for this clone: Sequence at one end of the junction differs from germline and may be a read error. The chain has TRBV28 and TRBJ2-5; D possibly corresponds to TRBD2 (6 bases). CDR3 length: 11 amino acids. CDR1 and CDR2 from the germline V gene are MDHEN and SYDVKM. The CDR3 DNA reads as TGTGCCAGCAGCGCCGGGGGAGAGGGTCACTTC. Translated, it gives CASSAGGEGHF.

The genes are TRBV6-5 and TRBJ1-2, with D perhaps TRBD1 (6 bases). This CDR3 has 13 amino acids. Germline V gene data show CDR1 as MNHEY and CDR2 as SVGAGI. Trimming stripped 5 bases from V and 4 bases from J, with 11 bases between. Written as DNA, the CDR3 is TGTGCCAGCAGTGAAACAGGGATCTATGGCTACACCTTC. It translates to CASSETGIYGYTF.

The chain couples TRBV19 to TRBJ2-7; TRBD2 matches 8 bases. With 4 bases clipped from V and 2 bases from J, the junction kept 7 bases outside the gene matches. Per germline, CDR1 LNHDA and CDR2 SQIVND (reference sequence). The length of the CDR3 is 15 residues. CDR3 sequence reads: CASSRLPGGPYEQYF. CDR3 DNA sequence: TGTGCCAGTAGTAGGTTGCCGGGAGGGCCCTACGAGCAGTACTTC.

The chain has TRBV19 and TRBJ1-6; 8 bases align to TRBD1. The germline CDR1 and CDR2 sequences are LNHDA and SQIVND (reference sequence). This CDR3 region has 15 residues. The V segment lost 5 bases and the J segment 8 bases; nucleotides outside the gene matches: 8. DNA of the CDR3: TGTGCCAGTAGTTCCAGACAGGGGAAGGATTCACCCCTCCACTTT. This sequence encodes CASSSRQGKDSPLHF. The full variable domain, in which reference TRBV19 and TRBJ1-6 provide the parts outside the CDR3, is DGGITQSPKYLFRKEGQNVTLSCEQNLNHDAMYWYRQDPGQGLRLIYYSQIVNDFQKGDIAEGYSVSREKKESFPLTVTSAQKNPTAFYLCASSSRQGKDSPLHFGNGTRLTVT.

This clone has more than one count but fewer than ten. The chain carries TRBV6-1 and TRBJ1-2; maybe TRBD1 (6 bases). With 5 bases removed from V and 4 bases from J, the gap between germline ends came to 11 bases. The CDR3 is 13 residues long. Germline-derived CDR1 and CDR2 are MNHNS and SASEGT. CDR3 sequence: CASSPGGLYGYTF. CDR3 DNA: TGTGCCAGCAGTCCGGGGGGCCTCTATGGCTACACCTTC.

In its sample, this clone was seen a few times. The chain is built from TRBV6-1 and TRBJ2-7; D might be TRBD2 (5 bases). This CDR3 is 13 amino acids long. Germline loops: CDR1 MNHNS, CDR2 SASEGT. Trimming took off 3 bases at V and 2 bases at J, with 8 bases between the two ends. In DNA form, the CDR3 reads TGTGCCAGCAGTGAGTCGGGGACCTACGAGCAGTACTTC. It is translated as CASSESGTYEQYF.

The chain uses TRBV5-4 and TRBJ2-1, with 12 bases identical to TRBD2. The V and J ends lost 5 bases and 7 bases, in that order; junction bases with no gene match: 7. Looked up from germline, CDR1 is SGHNT and CDR2 is YYREEE (reference sequence). The CDR3 length is 15 residues. This chain's CDR3 is CASSSGTSGSNEQFF. In nucleotides, the CDR3 is TGTGCCAGCAGTTCCGGGACTAGCGGGTCAAATGAGCAGTTCTTC. Full variable domain (rest looked up from reference TRBV5-4 and TRBJ2-1): ETGVTQSPTHLIKTRGQQVTLRCSSQSGHNTVSWYQQALGQGPQFIFQYYREEENGRGNFPPRFSGLQFPNYSSELNVNALELDDSALYLCASSSGTSGSNEQFFGPGTRLTVL.